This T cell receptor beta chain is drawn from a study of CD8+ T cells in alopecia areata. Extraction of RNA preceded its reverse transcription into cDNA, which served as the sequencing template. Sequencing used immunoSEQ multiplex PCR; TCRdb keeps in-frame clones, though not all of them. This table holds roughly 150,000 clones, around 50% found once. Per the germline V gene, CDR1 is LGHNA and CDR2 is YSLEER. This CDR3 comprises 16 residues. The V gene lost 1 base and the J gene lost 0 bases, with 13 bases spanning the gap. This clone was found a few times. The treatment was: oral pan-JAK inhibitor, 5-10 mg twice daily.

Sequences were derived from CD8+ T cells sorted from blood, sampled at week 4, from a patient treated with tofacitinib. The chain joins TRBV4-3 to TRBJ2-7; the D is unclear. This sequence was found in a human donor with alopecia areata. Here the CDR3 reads CASSQVLGIRSYEQYF. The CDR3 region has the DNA TGCGCCAGCAGCCAAGTTCTGGGGATCCGCTCCTACGAGCAGTACTTC.